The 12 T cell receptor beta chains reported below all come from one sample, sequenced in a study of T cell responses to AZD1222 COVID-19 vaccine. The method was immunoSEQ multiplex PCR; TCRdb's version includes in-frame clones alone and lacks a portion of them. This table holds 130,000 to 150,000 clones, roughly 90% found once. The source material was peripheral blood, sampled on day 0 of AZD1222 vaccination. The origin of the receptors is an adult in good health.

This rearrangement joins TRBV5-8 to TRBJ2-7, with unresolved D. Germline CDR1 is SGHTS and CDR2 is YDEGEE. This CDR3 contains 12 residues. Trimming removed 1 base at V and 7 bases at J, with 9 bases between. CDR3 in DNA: TGTGCCAGCAGCTTGTGGACCAGAGAGCAGTACTTC. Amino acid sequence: CASSLWTREQYF.

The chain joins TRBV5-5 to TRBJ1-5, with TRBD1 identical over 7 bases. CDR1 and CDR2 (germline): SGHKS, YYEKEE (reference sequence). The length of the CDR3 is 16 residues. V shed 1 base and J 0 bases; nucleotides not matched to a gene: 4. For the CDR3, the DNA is TGTGCCAGCAGCTTGAGACAGGGAAATAGCAATCAGCCCCAGCATTTT. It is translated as CASSLRQGNSNQPQHF. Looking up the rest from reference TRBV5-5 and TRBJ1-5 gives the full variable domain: DAGVTQSPTHLIKTRGQQVTLRCSPISGHKSVSWYQQVLGQGPQFIFQYYEKEERGRGNFPDRFSARQFPNYSSELNVNALLLGDSALYLCASSLRQGNSNQPQHFGDGTRLSIL.

The CDR3 nucleotides read TGTGCCAGTAGTATACCTTCGGCCGTTTCACCCCTCCACTTT. Amino acid sequence: CASSIPSAVSPLHF. The V gene is TRBV19, the J gene TRBJ1-6; D uncertain. Looked up from germline, CDR1 is LNHDA and CDR2 is SQIVND (reference sequence). The CDR3 is 14 amino acids. V was trimmed by 2 bases and J by 9 bases, leaving 11 bases between them.

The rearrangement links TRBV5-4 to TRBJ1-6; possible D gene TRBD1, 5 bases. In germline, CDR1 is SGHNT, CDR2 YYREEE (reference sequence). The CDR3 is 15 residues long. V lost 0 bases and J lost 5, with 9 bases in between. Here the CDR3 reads CASSLETANNSPLHF. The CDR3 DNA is TGTGCCAGCAGCTTGGAGACAGCGAATAATTCACCCCTCCACTTT. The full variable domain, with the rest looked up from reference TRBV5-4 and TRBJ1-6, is ETGVTQSPTHLIKTRGQQVTLRCSSQSGHNTVSWYQQALGQGPQFIFQYYREEENGRGNFPPRFSGLQFPNYSSELNVNALELDDSALYLCASSLETANNSPLHFGNGTRLTVT.

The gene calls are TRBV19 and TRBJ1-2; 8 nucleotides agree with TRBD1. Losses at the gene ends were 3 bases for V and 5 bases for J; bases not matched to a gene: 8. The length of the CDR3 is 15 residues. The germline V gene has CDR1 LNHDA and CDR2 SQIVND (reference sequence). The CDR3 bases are TGTGCCAGTAGTATCAGCCCAGGGGGCACTTATGGCTACACCTTC. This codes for CASSISPGGTYGYTF.

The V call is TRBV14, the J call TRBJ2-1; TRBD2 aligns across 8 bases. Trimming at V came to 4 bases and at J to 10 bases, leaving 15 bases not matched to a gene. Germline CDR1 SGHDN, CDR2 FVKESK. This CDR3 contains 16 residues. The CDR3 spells CASSPLFSGKLGEQFF. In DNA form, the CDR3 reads TGTGCCAGCAGCCCACTATTTAGCGGGAAGTTAGGAGAGCAGTTCTTC. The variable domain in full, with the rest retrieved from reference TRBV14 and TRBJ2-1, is EAGVTQFPSHSVIEKGQTVTLRCDPISGHDNLYWYRRVMGKEIKFLLHFVKESKQDESGMPNNRFLAERTGGTYSTLKVQPAELEDSGVYFCASSPLFSGKLGEQFFGPGTRLTVL.

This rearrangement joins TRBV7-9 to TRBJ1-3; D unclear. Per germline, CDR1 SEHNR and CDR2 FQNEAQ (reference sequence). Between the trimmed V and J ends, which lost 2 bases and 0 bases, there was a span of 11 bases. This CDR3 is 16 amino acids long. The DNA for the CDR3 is TGTGCCAGCAGCTTAAACTCAATGAACTCTGGAAACACCATATATTTT. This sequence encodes CASSLNSMNSGNTIYF.

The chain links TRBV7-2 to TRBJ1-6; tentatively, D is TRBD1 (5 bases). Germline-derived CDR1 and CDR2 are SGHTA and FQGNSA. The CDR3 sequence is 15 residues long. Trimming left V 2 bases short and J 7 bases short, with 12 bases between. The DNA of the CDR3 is TGTGCCAGCAGCTTACAGGGTCCGAGCAATTCACCCCTCCACTTT. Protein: CASSLQGPSNSPLHF.

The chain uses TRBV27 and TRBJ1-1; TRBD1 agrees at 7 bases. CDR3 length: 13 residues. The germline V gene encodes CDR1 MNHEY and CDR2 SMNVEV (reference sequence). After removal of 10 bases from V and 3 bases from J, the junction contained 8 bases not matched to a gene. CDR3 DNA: TGTGCCACACAGGGGTTGTTGGACACTGAAGCTTTCTTT. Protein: CATQGLLDTEAFF.

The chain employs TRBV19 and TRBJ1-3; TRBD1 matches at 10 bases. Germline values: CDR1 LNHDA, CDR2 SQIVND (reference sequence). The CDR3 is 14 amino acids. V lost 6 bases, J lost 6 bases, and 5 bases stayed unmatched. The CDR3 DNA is TGTGCCAGTAGCCCGGGACAGGGGATAAACACCATATATTTT. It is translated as CASSPGQGINTIYF. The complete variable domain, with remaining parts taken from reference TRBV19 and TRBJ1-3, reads DGGITQSPKYLFRKEGQNVTLSCEQNLNHDAMYWYRQDPGQGLRLIYYSQIVNDFQKGDIAEGYSVSREKKESFPLTVTSAQKNPTAFYLCASSPGQGINTIYFGEGSWLTVV.

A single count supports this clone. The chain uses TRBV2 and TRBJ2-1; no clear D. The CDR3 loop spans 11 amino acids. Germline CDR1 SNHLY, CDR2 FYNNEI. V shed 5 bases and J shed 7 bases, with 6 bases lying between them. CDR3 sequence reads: CASSLGNEQFF. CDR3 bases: TGTGCCAGCAGTCTAGGGAATGAGCAGTTCTTC.

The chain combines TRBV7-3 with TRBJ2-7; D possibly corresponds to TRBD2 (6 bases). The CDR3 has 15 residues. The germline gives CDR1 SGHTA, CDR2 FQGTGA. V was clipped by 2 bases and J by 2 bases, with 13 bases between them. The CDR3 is CASSLAGTETYEQYF. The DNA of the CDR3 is TGTGCCAGCAGCTTAGCGGGGACGGAAACCTACGAGCAGTACTTC.